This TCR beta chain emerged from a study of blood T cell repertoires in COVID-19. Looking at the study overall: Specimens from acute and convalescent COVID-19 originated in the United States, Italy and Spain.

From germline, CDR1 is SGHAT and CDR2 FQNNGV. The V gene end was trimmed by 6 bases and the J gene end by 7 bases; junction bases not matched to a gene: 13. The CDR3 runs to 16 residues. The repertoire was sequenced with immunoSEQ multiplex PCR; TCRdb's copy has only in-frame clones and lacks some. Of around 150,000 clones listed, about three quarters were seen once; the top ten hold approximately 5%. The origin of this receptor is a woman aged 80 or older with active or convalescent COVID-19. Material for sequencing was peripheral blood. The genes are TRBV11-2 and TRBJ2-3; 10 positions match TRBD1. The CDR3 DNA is TGTGCCAGCAGTTTTAGGACAGGGGGGTCCGTGAATACGCAGTATTTT. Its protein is CASSFRTGGSVNTQYF.